This T cell receptor beta chain was profiled in a study of Graves' ophthalmopathy and Graves' hyperthyroidism. Study-level findings and limits: The majority of expanded thyroid clonotypes above 0.001 frequency also occurred in blood.

RNA transcripts were the template, and TCR beta CDR3 regions were amplified from them. The authors performed first-round RT-PCR with HTBI primers and then a second-round multiplex PCR. TCRdb re-analysed the multiplex PCR reads in MiXCR, keeping a single row per CDR3 protein. The sample yields 1 million to 1.3 million distinct CDR3 sequences, less than 45% seen once. V shed 1 base, J shed 7 bases, and the junction held 5 bases outside the gene matches. This CDR3 has 14 residues. CDR1 and CDR2 (germline): KGHDR, SFDVKD. This clonotype was detected ten times or more. Antigen unknown. The specimen was peripheral blood or thyroid tissue (not recorded which). The gene calls are TRBV24-1 and TRBJ2-7; the match to TRBD1 covers 8 bases. This TCR came from an adult man with Graves' hyperthyroidism. Written as DNA, the CDR3 is TGTGCCACCAGTGATTTAGGGACAGGAGCGGAGCAGTACTTC. Translation: CATSDLGTGAEQYF.